Below, one T cell receptor beta chain is given with its context. The antigen is undetermined. This specimen comes from a study of PD-1 blockade in classical Hodgkin lymphoma. The time point: cycle 4 day 1 (C4D1), after 6 weeks of nivolumab. Every patient had relapsed following autologous stem cell transplantation, and cohorts differed in brentuximab vedotin exposure. Patients reached a best response of complete response, partial response or progressive disease. The protocol was immunoSEQ multiplex PCR, while the TCRdb copy is restricted to in-frame clones and leaves out a portion. Among 80,000 to 100,000 clones, 90% to 95% were seen once, and the ten largest hold about 2%. Notes on the study in general: Excluded were patients who started nivolumab under 1 year after ASCT, a group that had lower diversity. Newly diagnosed patients were reported to start with lower TCR diversity than healthy donors. The drivers behind the repertoire differences, possibly disease activity or prior therapy, remain undefined.

The clonotype comes from a human donor with classical Hodgkin lymphoma. The sequences come from peripheral blood mononuclear cells (PBMCs), collected before the fourth cycle of nivolumab.

The DNA of the CDR3 is TGCGCCAGCAGCTTGTCCGGGCCTAATGAAAAACTGTTTTTT. The encoded protein is CASSLSGPNEKLFF. The V gene is TRBV5-1, the J gene TRBJ1-4; D gene uncertain. The CDR3 runs to 14 residues. The germline gives CDR1 SGHRS, CDR2 YFSETQ. Trimming shortened V by 1 base and J by 3 bases, and 7 bases separated the two germline ends.